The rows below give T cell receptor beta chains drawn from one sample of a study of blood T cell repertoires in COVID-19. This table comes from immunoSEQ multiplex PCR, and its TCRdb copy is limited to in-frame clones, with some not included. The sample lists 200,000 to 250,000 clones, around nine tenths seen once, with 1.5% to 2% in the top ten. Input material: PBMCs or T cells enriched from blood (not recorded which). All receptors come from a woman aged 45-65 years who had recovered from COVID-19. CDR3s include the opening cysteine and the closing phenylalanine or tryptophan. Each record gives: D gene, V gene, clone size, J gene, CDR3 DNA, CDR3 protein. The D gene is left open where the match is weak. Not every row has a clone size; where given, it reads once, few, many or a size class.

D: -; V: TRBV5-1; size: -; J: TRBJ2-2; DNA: TGCGCCAGCAGCTTGGACAGGGTTAACACCGGGGAGCTGTTTTTT; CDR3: CASSLDRVNTGELFF
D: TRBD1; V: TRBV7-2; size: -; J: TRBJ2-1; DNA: TGTGCCAGCAGCTTGAGGAGACAGGGGGACAATGAGCAGTTCTTC; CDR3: CASSLRRQGDNEQFF
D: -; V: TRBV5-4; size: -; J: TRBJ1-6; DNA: TGTGCCAGCAGCTTAACGGGGGACGGAAATTCACCCCTCCACTTT; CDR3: CASSLTGDGNSPLHF
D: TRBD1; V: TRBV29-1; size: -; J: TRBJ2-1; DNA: TGCAGCGTTGAAGGACAGGGCTACAATGAGCAGTTCTTC; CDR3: CSVEGQGYNEQFF
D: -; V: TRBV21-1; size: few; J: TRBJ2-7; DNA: TGTGCCAGCAGCAAAGAGCGGGGCGAGCAGTACTTC; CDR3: CASSKERGEQYF
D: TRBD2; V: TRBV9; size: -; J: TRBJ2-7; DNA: TGTGCCAGCAGCGTAGCGCCTAGCGGGAACTCCTACGAGCAGTACTTC; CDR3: CASSVAPSGNSYEQYF
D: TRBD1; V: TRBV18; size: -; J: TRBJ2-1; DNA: TGTGCCAGCTCACTTCGACAGGGGGGAAATGAGCAGTTCTTC; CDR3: CASSLRQGGNEQFF
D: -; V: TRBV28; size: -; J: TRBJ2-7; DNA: TGTGCCAGCAGTTTATTGGCCAGGGAGCAGTACTTC; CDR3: CASSLLAREQYF
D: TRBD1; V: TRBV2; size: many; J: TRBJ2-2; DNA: TGTGCCAGCAGTCCGGGACAGGGGAACACCGGGGAGCTGTTTTTT; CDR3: CASSPGQGNTGELFF
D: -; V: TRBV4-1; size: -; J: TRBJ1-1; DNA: TGCGCCAGCCGCATATCCCAAGGGGGCACTGAAGCTTTCTTT; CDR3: CASRISQGGTEAFF
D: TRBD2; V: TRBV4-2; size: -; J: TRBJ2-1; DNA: TGTGCCAGCAGCCAAGACAGCGGGAGCAACAATGAGCAGTTCTTC; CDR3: CASSQDSGSNNEQFF
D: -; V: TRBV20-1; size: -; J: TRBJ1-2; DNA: TGCAGTGCTAGTGATGATCGGAGCTATGGCTACACCTTC; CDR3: CSASDDRSYGYTF
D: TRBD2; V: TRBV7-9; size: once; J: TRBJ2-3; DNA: TGTGCCAGCAGCTTAATCAGGGCGGGAGGGTCAGATACGCAGTATTTT; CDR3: CASSLIRAGGSDTQYF
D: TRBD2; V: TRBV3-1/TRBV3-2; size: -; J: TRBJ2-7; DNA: TGTGCCAGCAGCCCGTCCGGCGGGAGGGGCTACGAGCAGTACTTC; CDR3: CASSPSGGRGYEQYF
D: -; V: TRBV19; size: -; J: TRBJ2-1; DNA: TGTGCCAGTAGTCTACAGGGCAATGAGCAGTTCTTC; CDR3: CASSLQGNEQFF